The 13 T cell receptor beta chains in this list originate from one sample, sequenced in a study of long-term antiretroviral therapy in people with HIV. The assay used was immunoSEQ (version v3.0), run at survey level. TCRdb's table, derived via immunoSEQ multiplex PCR, lists solely in-frame clones and lacks some. The top ten hold approximately 5% of the sample, which has 42,000 or so clones, around nine tenths seen once. The sequencing here drew on unsorted PBMCs, taken 0.1 years before starting antiretroviral therapy. These TCRs come from a woman in her 50s with HIV.

The chain carries TRBV5-6 and TRBJ1-5; D not resolved. The germline V gene encodes CDR1 SGHDT and CDR2 YYEEEE. This CDR3 region has 16 residues. V shed 4 bases and J shed 0 bases, with 14 bases lying between them. CDR3 sequence reads: CASSLAGRYSNQPQHF. The CDR3 bases are TGTGCCAGCAGCCTGGCGGGCAGATATAGCAATCAGCCCCAGCATTTT.

The chain recombines TRBV7-9 with TRBJ1-2; D is undetermined. Germline assignment: CDR1 SEHNR and CDR2 FQNEAQ (reference sequence). V lost 3 bases, J lost 1 base, and 6 bases lay in between. The CDR3 runs 13 residues. As DNA, the CDR3 is TGTGCCAGCAGCTTTACCCATAACTATGGCTACACCTTC. Its protein product is CASSFTHNYGYTF.

This chain joins TRBV7-3 and TRBJ2-1; 7 bases agree with TRBD2. CDR1 is SGHTA and CDR2 is FQGTGA in the germline V gene. CDR3 length: 15 amino acids. Trimming removed 5 bases from V and 6 bases from J; junction bases left unmatched: 10. The CDR3 DNA follows: TGTGCCAGCAGCCGAAGGAGCGGGACCGGCAATGAGCAGTTCTTC. It yields the protein CASSRRSGTGNEQFF.

The rearrangement joins TRBV27 to TRBJ1-2, with 7 bases aligning to TRBD1. Trimming at V came to 7 bases and at J to 0 bases, leaving 5 bases not matched to a gene. The length of the CDR3 is 14 residues. Germline lookup yields CDR1 MNHEY and CDR2 SMNVEV (reference sequence). The DNA of the CDR3 is TGTGCCAGCAAGAGGAGGGGGCCTAACTATGGCTACACCTTC. Protein sequence: CASKRRGPNYGYTF.

This clone appeared once. This chain joins TRBV2 and TRBJ2-5; 12 bases map to TRBD2. Germline V CDR1 and CDR2: SNHLY, FYNNEI. V was pared by 5 bases and J by 14 bases, with 6 bases of the junction left unmatched. There are 12 residues in the CDR3. The DNA of the CDR3 is TGTGCCAGCAGTACTAGGACTAGCGGGGATTACTTC. Translation: CASSTRTSGDYF.

V is TRBV2 and J is TRBJ1-3, with D possibly matching TRBD1 (5 bases). With 7 bases removed from V and 0 bases from J, the gap between germline ends came to 19 bases. Germline values: CDR1 SNHLY, CDR2 FYNNEI. The CDR3 contains 17 residues. The CDR3 bases are TGTGCCAGCATGCGTGGGGACGGCAGTAACTCTGGAAACACCATATATTTT. Residues: CASMRGDGSNSGNTIYF.

This chain uses TRBV15 with TRBJ2-5; possibly TRBD1 for D (5 bases). The V end was cut by 4 bases, the J end by 4 bases, with 19 bases between. The CDR3 length is 16 residues. The V gene's germline CDR1 is LNHNV and CDR2 YYDKDF (reference sequence). The CDR3 coding sequence is TGTGCCACCAGCACTAACTACCAGCCAAGGGGAGAGACCCAGTACTTC. It translates to CATSTNYQPRGETQYF.

The chain is built from TRBV9 and TRBJ1-6; maybe TRBD1 (5 bases). CDR3 size: 14 residues. From germline, CDR1 is SGDLS and CDR2 YYNGEE. V was cut by 2 bases and J by 7 bases, with 10 bases left in between. The DNA for the CDR3 is TGTGCCAGCAGCGTTCAGGGAGAGAATTCACCCCTCCACTTT. This sequence encodes CASSVQGENSPLHF.

The chain employs TRBV27 and TRBJ2-7; possibly TRBD2 for D (5 bases). CDR3 length equals 14 residues. CDR1 is MNHEY and CDR2 is SMNVEV in the germline V gene (reference sequence). V was cut by 4 bases and J by 1 base, with 11 bases left in between. CDR3 sequence (DNA): TGTGCCAGCAGTTCCGGGATTAGATCCTACGAGCAGTACTTC. It specifies CASSSGIRSYEQYF.

The rearrangement joins TRBV6-1 to TRBJ1-4, with 8 bases lining up with TRBD1. The CDR3 has 14 residues. The germline CDR1 and CDR2 sequences are MNHNS and SASEGT. Trimming at V came to 7 bases and at J to 2 bases, leaving 3 bases not matched to a gene. The CDR3: CASNRGATNEKLFF. The CDR3 region has the DNA TGTGCCAGCAACAGGGGGGCCACTAATGAAAAACTGTTTTTT.

The genes are TRBV2 and TRBJ2-2; 10 bases fit TRBD2. Trimming took 4 bases from V and 6 from J; bases not matched to a gene: 5. The CDR3 is 15 amino acids. Germline V lookup: CDR1 SNHLY, CDR2 FYNNEI. CDR3: CASSGASGGPGELFF. The CDR3 nucleotides are TGTGCCAGCAGTGGAGCTAGCGGGGGCCCCGGGGAGCTGTTTTTT.

The CDR3 here is CASSYSFPGDYGYTF. The CDR3 region has the DNA TGTGCCAGCAGTTACTCGTTTCCGGGAGACTATGGCTACACCTTC. This rearrangement joins TRBV6-6 to TRBJ1-2, with D unresolved. The CDR3 loop spans 15 amino acids. Germline CDR1 MNHNY, CDR2 SVGAGI (reference sequence). V was shortened by 0 bases and J by 3 bases, with 11 bases between the two germline ends.

This clone is termed medium-sized. The chain has TRBV7-9 and TRBJ2-7; the match to TRBD1 covers 9 bases. This CDR3 comprises 16 residues. CDR1 is SEHNR, CDR2 FQNEAQ, per germline (reference sequence). V lost 6 bases to trimming and J lost 3 bases; unmatched junction nucleotides: 12. In nucleotides, the CDR3 is TGTGCCAGCAGTCTCGGGACAGGGTTGTCCTACTACGAGCAGTACTTC. Its protein product is CASSLGTGLSYYEQYF.